The 16 T cell receptor beta chains below come from one sample, sequenced in a study of cytomegalovirus exposure and HLA in healthy donors. PCR used 60 Vbeta primers and 13 Jbeta primers. Measured with immunoSEQ multiplex PCR; TCRdb has only the in-frame clones, and not every one. Of under 200,000 clones in the sample, roughly 79% were seen once. Sample: PBMCs. These receptors originate from a middle-aged woman in good health and CMV-seropositive.

This chain links TRBV7-2 with TRBJ2-2; D may be TRBD1 (7 bases). The length of the CDR3 is 15 residues. The V gene's germline CDR1 is SGHTA and CDR2 FQGNSA. With 4 bases removed from V and 7 bases from J, the gap between germline ends came to 16 bases. The CDR3, as DNA: TGTGCCAGCAGCTCAAAGGGGGCGCGGGGCGGGGAGCTGTTTTTT. It translates to CASSSKGARGGELFF.

This clone came up many times. The V gene is TRBV7-3, the J gene TRBJ1-3; possibly TRBD1 for D (5 bases). Germline V gene data show CDR1 as SGHTA and CDR2 as FQGTGA. The V end was cut by 4 bases, the J end by 2 bases, with 15 bases between. The CDR3 has 16 amino acids. CDR3: CASSSSFGTPGNTIYF. In DNA form, the CDR3 reads TGTGCCAGCAGCTCCTCCTTCGGGACTCCTGGAAACACCATATATTTT.

The V and J genes are TRBV7-3 and TRBJ1-1; possible D gene TRBD1, 6 bases. In germline, CDR1 is SGHTA, CDR2 FQGTGA. This CDR3 is built from 14 residues. V lost 0 bases, J lost 6 bases, and 11 bases lay in between. DNA for the CDR3: TGTGCCAGCAGCTTAACTCTGGGGGCGCCTGAAGCTTTCTTT. It specifies CASSLTLGAPEAFF.

The chain employs TRBV5-5 and TRBJ2-1; 9 positions agree with TRBD1. Germline CDR1 is SGHKS and CDR2 is YYEKEE (reference sequence). The trim removed 1 base at V and 4 bases at J, leaving 3 bases unmatched. The CDR3 covers 15 residues. CDR3 amino acids: CASSLRDRVYNEQFF. For the CDR3, the DNA is TGTGCCAGCAGCTTGCGGGACAGGGTTTACAATGAGCAGTTCTTC.

The J gene is TRBJ2-5, the V gene TRBV7-8; 8 nucleotides agree with TRBD1. Germline-derived CDR1 and CDR2 are SGHVS and FQNEAQ. V gave up 5 bases and J gave up 4 bases; unmatched junction bases: 9. This CDR3 contains 15 residues. DNA for the CDR3: TGTGCCAGCAGCACAAGGACAGGGCGGGGAGAGACCCAGTACTTC. This gives the protein CASSTRTGRGETQYF. Filled out from reference TRBV7-8 and TRBJ2-5, the complete variable domain reads GAGVSQSPRYKVAKRGQDVALRCDPISGHVSLFWYQQALGQGPEFLTYFQNEAQLDKSGLPSDRFFAERPEGSVSTLKIQRTQQEDSAVYLCASSTRTGRGETQYFGPGTRLLVL.

This chain uses TRBV28 with TRBJ1-1; weak D call: TRBD1 (6 bases). Trimming left V 10 bases short and J 10 bases short, with 19 bases between. Germline V gene data show CDR1 as MDHEN and CDR2 as SYDVKM. The CDR3 length is 12 residues. CDR3: CATQTPPRGAFF. The CDR3 DNA sequence: TGTGCCACCCAAACTCCTCCCAGGGGAGCTTTCTTT. Using reference TRBV28 and TRBJ1-1 for the parts outside the CDR3, the full variable domain is DVKVTQSSRYLVKRTGEKVFLECVQDMDHENMFWYRQDPGLGLRLIYFSYDVKMKEKGDIPEGYSVSREKKERFSLILESASTNQTSMYLCATQTPPRGAFFGQGTRLTVV.

This clone was recorded only once. This sequence joins TRBV4-3 and TRBJ2-3; 16 nucleotides align to TRBD2. The CDR3 contains 15 residues. Per the germline V gene, CDR1 is LGHNA and CDR2 is YSLEER. V lost 0 bases, J lost 15 bases, and 6 bases stayed unmatched. The CDR3 here is CASSQEGTSGGGVYF. The CDR3 nucleotides read TGCGCCAGCAGCCAAGAAGGGACTAGCGGGGGGGGTGTTTATTTT.

This clone was detected once. The V gene is TRBV30, the J gene TRBJ1-3, with D possibly TRBD1 on 6 matching bases. Germline-derived CDR1 and CDR2 are GTSNPN and SVGIG (reference sequence). CDR3 length: 16 residues. Trimming left V 0 bases short and J 2 bases short, with 14 bases between. In DNA form, the CDR3 reads TGTGCCTGGAGTGTACATCAGGGGTTCCCTGGAAACACCATATATTTT. Amino acid sequence: CAWSVHQGFPGNTIYF.

In this sample, this clone turned up a few times. The chain carries TRBV12-5 and TRBJ1-3; no clear D. V dropped 5 bases and J dropped 3 bases, with 17 bases sitting between them. The CDR3 runs 16 residues. Germline V CDR1 and CDR2: LGHNT, FRNRAP. The CDR3 reads CASGLARSGVGNTIYF. The CDR3 DNA reads TGTGCTAGTGGTCTAGCCCGGTCCGGGGTTGGAAACACCATATATTTT.

The chain's CDR3 is CAISETDTNTEAFF. The DNA of the CDR3 is TGTGCCATCAGCGAGACAGACACGAACACTGAAGCTTTCTTT. This rearrangement joins TRBV10-3 to TRBJ1-1; D may be TRBD1 (5 bases). This CDR3 spans 14 amino acids. Germline loops: CDR1 ENHRY, CDR2 SYGVKD. With 6 bases removed from V and 1 base from J, the gap between germline ends came to 12 bases.

The chain is built from TRBV7-8 and TRBJ1-1, with a weak D call TRBD1 (6 bases). With 1 base removed from V and 5 bases from J, the gap between germline ends came to 11 bases. Per germline, CDR1 SGHVS and CDR2 FQNEAQ. There are 14 residues in the CDR3. As DNA, the CDR3 is TGTGCCAGCAGCTTAGGCTCAGGGGAAACTGAAGCTTTCTTT. Amino acids: CASSLGSGETEAFF.

This chain uses TRBV5-5 with TRBJ2-3, with 9 bases aligning to TRBD1. CDR3 size: 18 residues. CDR1 SGHKS and CDR2 YYEKEE come from the germline V gene (reference sequence). The V segment lost 4 bases and the J segment 4 bases; nucleotides outside the gene matches: 16. The CDR3 loop reads CASSPLLRDRVLPDTQYF. The CDR3 nucleotides are TGTGCCAGCAGCCCGTTATTGAGGGACAGGGTTCTTCCAGATACGCAGTATTTT.

J is TRBJ2-3 and V is TRBV30; D is perhaps TRBD2 (6 bases). V dropped 2 bases and J dropped 3 bases, with 15 bases sitting between them. The CDR3 is 15 residues long. Germline V gives CDR1 GTSNPN, CDR2 SVGIG (reference sequence). CDR3: CAWSSMSGFTDTQYF. The CDR3 DNA reads TGTGCCTGGAGTAGTATGAGCGGGTTTACAGATACGCAGTATTTT. Full variable domain (outside the CDR3, taken from reference TRBV30 and TRBJ2-3): SQTIHQWPATLVQPVGSPLSLECTVEGTSNPNLYWYRQAAGRGLQLLFYSVGIGQISSEVPQNLSASRPQDRQFILSSKKLLLSDSGFYLCAWSSMSGFTDTQYFGPGTRLTVL.

V and J are TRBV29-1 and TRBJ1-2, with TRBD1 matching over 9 bases. V dropped 6 bases and J dropped 0; count of bases not matched to a gene: 2. The V gene's germline CDR1 is SQVTM and CDR2 ANQGSEA. The CDR3 has 13 residues. The CDR3 nucleotides read TGCAGCGTCACAGGGGGCTCTAACTATGGCTACACCTTC. Protein sequence: CSVTGGSNYGYTF.

This chain joins TRBV5-1 and TRBJ1-2; D is perhaps TRBD1 (5 bases). This CDR3 is 13 amino acids long. V dropped 5 bases and J dropped 4 bases, with 12 bases sitting between them. Germline V gives CDR1 SGHRS, CDR2 YFSETQ. This chain's CDR3 is CASSFDRSYGYTF. The DNA of the CDR3 is TGCGCCAGCAGTTTCGACAGAAGCTATGGCTACACCTTC.

This clone was seen only once. This chain links TRBV4-2 with TRBJ2-3; the D gene is possibly TRBD1 (6 bases). V lost 5 bases, J lost 2 bases, and 17 bases lay in between. The germline V gene encodes CDR1 LGHNA and CDR2 YNFKEQ. The CDR3 length is 16 residues. CDR3 bases: TGTGCCAGCAGCGTACAGGGAAGAGGGGCCACAGATACGCAGTATTTT. This encodes CASSVQGRGATDTQYF.